What follows are 30 T cell receptor beta chains derived from one specimen sequenced in a study of blood T cell repertoires in COVID-19. The protocol was immunoSEQ multiplex PCR, while the TCRdb copy is restricted to in-frame clones and leaves out a portion. The repertoire holds 220,000 or so clones, with 75% to 90% as singletons. Sequencing was performed on PBMCs or T cells enriched from blood (not recorded which). The source of these receptors is a man aged 50-60 years who had been exposed to COVID-19.

CDR3 DNA sequence: TGCGCCAGCAGCTTTGACAGGCAGGCAGGCTACACCTTC. Residues: CASSFDRQAGYTF. This sequence joins TRBV5-1 and TRBJ1-2, with D perhaps matching TRBD1 (6 bases). The germline V and J ends were trimmed by 2 bases and 8 bases, with 13 bases remaining between them. The CDR3 is made up of 13 amino acids. CDR1 SGHRS and CDR2 YFSETQ come from the germline V gene.

This clone has just a few counts. The chain combines TRBV7-8 with TRBJ1-3; D remains unclear. With 3 bases removed from V and 4 bases from J, the gap between germline ends came to 13 bases. Per germline, CDR1 SGHVS and CDR2 FQNEAQ. This CDR3 contains 15 residues. The CDR3 DNA reads as TGTGCCAGCAGCTTGGGTTCCGGGAAAGGAAACACCATATATTTT. This gives the protein CASSLGSGKGNTIYF.

The table lists this clone with a few counts. The chain couples TRBV2 to TRBJ1-1, with D hard to call. The length of the CDR3 is 10 residues. The germline V gene has CDR1 SNHLY and CDR2 FYNNEI. V lost 4 bases and J lost 8, with 5 bases in between. Here the CDR3 DNA reads TGTGCCAGCAGTGTAATAGAAGCTTTCTTT. It translates to CASSVIEAFF. Complete variable domain (other parts from reference TRBV2 and TRBJ1-1): EPEVTQTPSHQVTQMGQEVILRCVPISNHLYFYWYRQILGQKVEFLVSFYNNEISEKSEIFDDQFSVERPDGSNFTLKIRSTKLEDSAMYFCASSVIEAFFGQGTRLTVV.

The count of this clone is one. The chain combines TRBV19 with TRBJ1-2, with TRBD1 matching over 12 bases. Germline loops: CDR1 LNHDA, CDR2 SQIVND (reference sequence). Trimming at V came to 4 bases and at J to 3 bases, leaving 6 bases not matched to a gene. The CDR3 spans 16 residues. The CDR3 here is CASSRGQGAPDYGYTF. The DNA of the CDR3 is TGTGCCAGTAGTAGGGGACAGGGGGCCCCCGACTATGGCTACACCTTC.

This chain uses TRBV19 with TRBJ2-5; 7 nucleotides match TRBD1. The CDR3 sequence is 14 residues long. Germline assignment: CDR1 LNHDA and CDR2 SQIVND (reference sequence). The trim removed 5 bases at V and 5 bases at J, leaving 8 bases unmatched. CDR3 residues: CASSSGRGWETQYF. The CDR3 DNA reads TGTGCCAGTAGTTCGGGCAGGGGGTGGGAGACCCAGTACTTC.

This clone was counted a single time. This chain connects TRBV11-3 to TRBJ2-1; 15 bases match TRBD2. CDR1 SGHNT and CDR2 YENEEA come from the germline V gene. The CDR3 has 18 amino acids. Trimming at V came to 1 base and at J to 3 bases, leaving 4 bases not matched to a gene. CDR3 nucleotide sequence: TGTGCCAGCAGCTTAGCCGGGACTAGCGGGGGGATCTACAATGAGCAGTTCTTC. Translating it yields CASSLAGTSGGIYNEQFF.

The chain carries TRBV7-3 and TRBJ2-4; 8 bases line up with TRBD1. The length of the CDR3 is 19 residues. Trimming at V came to 1 base and at J to 2 bases, leaving 13 bases not matched to a gene. Germline V gene lookup returns CDR1 SGHTA and CDR2 FQGTGA. CDR3 sequence: CASSLIAGGDGMTKNIQYF. The CDR3, as DNA: TGTGCCAGCAGCTTAATAGCAGGGGGCGACGGTATGACCAAAAACATTCAGTACTTC.

This clone is a singleton in its sample. This chain links TRBV9 with TRBJ2-2, with TRBD1 matching 9 bases. Germline V gives CDR1 SGDLS, CDR2 YYNGEE. CDR3 length: 15 residues. The V gene end was trimmed by 5 bases and the J gene end by 0 bases; junction bases not matched to a gene: 2. CDR3 residues: CASSTGGPNTGELFF. Written as DNA, the CDR3 is TGTGCCAGCAGTACAGGGGGCCCGAACACCGGGGAGCTGTTTTTT.

The CDR3 DNA follows: TGTGCCAGCAGTCCGGGATTCACTGAAGCTTTCTTT. Its protein product is CASSPGFTEAFF. The chain couples TRBV6-5 to TRBJ1-1; D gene ambiguous. Germline lookup yields CDR1 MNHEY and CDR2 SVGAGI. The ends were cut back, 5 bases at V and 4 bases at J, with 8 bases in the middle. This CDR3 is built from 12 residues.

In DNA form, the CDR3 reads TGTGCCAGCAGCCAAGAGGACCGGACAGGGAGCCCCTCTGGGGCCAACGTCCTGACTTTC. Amino acids: CASSQEDRTGSPSGANVLTF. The chain recombines TRBV4-2 with TRBJ2-6; 8 positions agree with TRBD1. The ends lost 0 bases at V and 0 bases at J; junction bases unmatched: 10. Germline V CDR1 and CDR2: LGHNA, YNFKEQ. This CDR3 is built from 20 residues.

CDR3 residues: CASGYREADTQYF. CDR3 coding DNA: TGTGCCAGCGGCTATAGGGAGGCAGATACGCAGTATTTT. The chain links TRBV12-3 or TRBV12-4 to TRBJ2-3, with TRBD2 as a possible D gene (6 bases). This CDR3 comprises 13 residues. V lost 8 bases and J lost 4, with 13 bases in between.

This chain links TRBV7-2 with TRBJ2-2, with TRBD1 identical over 9 bases. Germline CDR1 SGHTA, CDR2 FQGNSA. The V gene end was trimmed by 3 bases and the J gene end by 7 bases; junction bases not matched to a gene: 6. There are 15 residues in the CDR3. The CDR3 DNA follows: TGTGCCAGCAGCTTTTACAGGGGGCTGGGCGGGGAGCTGTTTTTT. The encoded protein is CASSFYRGLGGELFF. Looking up the rest from reference TRBV7-2 and TRBJ2-2 gives the full variable domain: GAGVSQSPSNKVTEKGKDVELRCDPISGHTALYWYRQSLGQGLEFLIYFQGNSAPDKSGLPSDRFSAERTGGSVSTLTIQRTQQEDSAVYLCASSFYRGLGGELFFGEGSRLTVL.

V usage is TRBV29-1 and J usage is TRBJ2-3; no clear D. V was shortened by 3 bases and J by 3 bases, with 4 bases between the two germline ends. CDR1 is SQVTM and CDR2 is ANQGSEA in the germline V gene. The CDR3 is 11 amino acids. Written as DNA, the CDR3 is TGCAGCGTTGAGAGGACAGATACGCAGTATTTT. Translated, it gives CSVERTDTQYF.

The chain has TRBV2 and TRBJ2-1; 7 positions agree with TRBD2. This CDR3 region has 12 residues. Germline V gene lookup returns CDR1 SNHLY and CDR2 FYNNEI. The J segment lost 10 bases and the V segment lost 6 bases, leaving 6 bases of the junction unmatched. CDR3 sequence (DNA): TGTGCCAGCAGCCCCTGGGGGGGAGAGCAGTTCTTC. Translation: CASSPWGGEQFF.

V usage is TRBV7-2 and J usage is TRBJ1-2; D is possibly TRBD1 (6 bases). The CDR3 spans 13 residues. The V and J ends lost 5 bases and 2 bases respectively, with 9 bases between them. Germline V gives CDR1 SGHTA, CDR2 FQGNSA. For the CDR3, the DNA is TGTGCCAGCAGCCAGGACAGAAACTATGGCTACACCTTC. This codes for CASSQDRNYGYTF.

The chain combines TRBV11-2 with TRBJ1-3; D remains ambiguous. The V end lost 4 bases, the J end lost 4 bases, and 8 bases lay between the germline ends. Germline CDR1 SGHAT, CDR2 FQNNGV. CDR3 length: 13 residues. CDR3 loop: CASSSGLGNTIYF. The CDR3 DNA reads as TGTGCCAGCAGCTCCGGACTGGGAAACACCATATATTTT. Complete variable domain (other parts from reference TRBV11-2 and TRBJ1-3): EAGVAQSPRYKIIEKRQSVAFWCNPISGHATLYWYQQILGQGPKLLIQFQNNGVVDDSQLPKDRFSAERLKGVDSTLKIQPAKLEDSAVYLCASSSGLGNTIYFGEGSWLTVV.

This rearrangement joins TRBV15 to TRBJ2-7; 8 nucleotides match TRBD2. The V gene's germline CDR1 is LNHNV and CDR2 YYDKDF (reference sequence). V lost 0 bases to trimming and J lost 2 bases; unmatched junction nucleotides: 6. This CDR3 is 16 amino acids long. The CDR3: CATSREGELAAYEQYF. The CDR3 DNA is TGTGCCACCAGCAGAGAAGGGGAACTAGCGGCCTACGAGCAGTACTTC.

The chain employs TRBV7-3 and TRBJ2-2, with D tentatively TRBD2 (6 bases). Trimming removed 4 bases at V and 5 bases at J, with 8 bases between. The CDR3 covers 13 residues. Looked up from germline, CDR1 is SGHTA and CDR2 is FQGTGA. The CDR3 region is CASSYRGTGELFF. The CDR3 DNA reads as TGTGCCAGCAGCTACCGGGGGACCGGGGAGCTGTTTTTT.

The rearrangement uses TRBV28 and TRBJ1-3; D possibly corresponds to TRBD1 (6 bases). V was cut by 6 bases and J by 1 base, with 10 bases left in between. The CDR3 length is 14 residues. Per the germline V gene, CDR1 is MDHEN and CDR2 is SYDVKM. CDR3 in DNA: TGTGCCAGCAGAAATACAGGGTCTGGAAACACCATATATTTT. This sequence encodes CASRNTGSGNTIYF. The full variable domain, rest sourced from reference TRBV28 and TRBJ1-3, is DVKVTQSSRYLVKRTGEKVFLECVQDMDHENMFWYRQDPGLGLRLIYFSYDVKMKEKGDIPEGYSVSREKKERFSLILESASTNQTSMYLCASRNTGSGNTIYFGEGSWLTVV.

The rearrangement joins TRBV5-6 to TRBJ2-7, with D maybe TRBD1 (5 bases). Per the germline V gene, CDR1 is SGHDT and CDR2 is YYEEEE. The CDR3 is made up of 14 amino acids. Trimming cost V 4 bases and J 0 bases, with 11 bases left between them. CDR3 nucleotides: TGTGCCAGCAGCCCTTTACAGGCCTCCTACGAGCAGTACTTC. It encodes CASSPLQASYEQYF.

This clone appeared once. The chain uses TRBV5-1 and TRBJ2-7; 8 bases align to TRBD1. The CDR3 is 15 residues long. In germline, CDR1 is SGHRS, CDR2 YFSETQ. J gave up 1 base and V 6 bases, and 9 bases lay outside the gene matches. The CDR3: CASTSGDRNSYEQYF. The CDR3 DNA follows: TGCGCCAGCACAAGTGGGGACAGGAATTCCTACGAGCAGTACTTC.

The chain has TRBV27 and TRBJ2-3; 9 bases line up with TRBD1. The V segment lost 6 bases and the J segment 4 bases; nucleotides outside the gene matches: 8. The CDR3 has 15 residues. The germline CDR1 and CDR2 sequences are MNHEY and SMNVEV (reference sequence). In DNA, the CDR3 is TGTGCCAGCAGCAGACCCCGGGACAGGGCAGATACGCAGTATTTT. It codes for CASSRPRDRADTQYF.

The chain couples TRBV28 to TRBJ1-1; D may be TRBD1 (6 bases). The germline gives CDR1 MDHEN, CDR2 SYDVKM. The V gene lost 6 bases and the J gene lost 1 base, with 15 bases spanning the gap. The CDR3 contains 15 residues. CDR3 bases: TGTGCCAGCAGCATATCCGGGACATCGAACACTGAAGCTTTCTTT. This codes for CASSISGTSNTEAFF.

This rearrangement joins TRBV5-1 to TRBJ2-7, with 10 bases aligning to TRBD2. V trimming: 4 bases; J trimming: 5 bases; junction bases outside the gene matches: 9. Germline values: CDR1 SGHRS, CDR2 YFSETQ. The CDR3 has 15 residues. The chain's CDR3 is CASSPSSGSANEQYV. The CDR3 nucleotides are TGCGCCAGCAGCCCCTCTAGCGGGAGTGCCAACGAGCAGTACGTC.

This clone has just one count. The rearrangement joins TRBV19 to TRBJ1-2, with D unclear. Germline V gene sequence: CDR1 LNHDA, CDR2 SQIVND (reference sequence). V shed 5 bases and J shed 2 bases, with 27 bases lying between them. The length of the CDR3 is 19 residues. The CDR3 protein is CASSPHVSRGLPGNYGYTF. In nucleotides, the CDR3 is TGTGCCAGTAGTCCACACGTCAGCCGGGGTCTACCCGGCAACTATGGCTACACCTTC.

This chain uses TRBV18 with TRBJ1-2; TRBD1 matches at 9 bases. The CDR3 has 14 residues. V lost 8 bases to trimming and J lost 6 bases; unmatched junction nucleotides: 10. Germline CDR1 and CDR2: KGHSH and LQKENI. This CDR3 is CASLRDRDFDGYTF. The CDR3 nucleotides read TGTGCCAGCCTCCGGGACAGGGATTTCGATGGCTACACCTTC.

This sequence joins TRBV5-4 and TRBJ1-5; no reliable D call. Germline loops: CDR1 SGHNT, CDR2 YYREEE (reference sequence). V dropped 4 bases and J dropped 2 bases, with 13 bases sitting between them. This CDR3 spans 15 amino acids. CDR3: CASSQDGGGNQPQHF. In DNA form, the CDR3 reads TGTGCCAGCAGCCAGGACGGCGGGGGCAATCAGCCCCAGCATTTT.

This sequence joins TRBV9 and TRBJ2-1, with 9 bases aligning to TRBD2. The CDR3 has 17 amino acids. Germline V CDR1 and CDR2: SGDLS, YYNGEE. V gave up 0 bases and J gave up 1 base; unmatched junction bases: 5. This CDR3 reads CASSVASGAESYNEQFF. The CDR3 coding sequence is TGTGCCAGCAGCGTAGCTAGCGGGGCCGAGTCCTACAATGAGCAGTTCTTC.

A remark on this clone: Other DNA sequences within the sample encode an identical CDR3. The V and J genes are TRBV9 and TRBJ1-2, with 8 bases identical to TRBD1. The CDR3 totals 14 residues. The V segment lost 2 bases and the J segment 5 bases; nucleotides outside the gene matches: 5. CDR1 is SGDLS and CDR2 is YYNGEE in the germline V gene. CDR3 loop: CASSVGTGLYGYTF. CDR3 sequence (DNA): TGTGCCAGCAGCGTTGGGACAGGTCTTTATGGCTACACCTTC.

This clone was counted between two and nine times. The gene calls are TRBV7-9 and TRBJ1-1; no reliable D call. From germline, CDR1 is SEHNR and CDR2 FQNEAQ (reference sequence). This CDR3 region has 15 residues. Trimming pared 2 bases from V and 6 bases from J, leaving 16 bases between. CDR3 DNA sequence: TGTGCCAGCAGCTTATATGCCCCGGGGTCCCCTGAAGCTTTCTTT. It translates to CASSLYAPGSPEAFF.